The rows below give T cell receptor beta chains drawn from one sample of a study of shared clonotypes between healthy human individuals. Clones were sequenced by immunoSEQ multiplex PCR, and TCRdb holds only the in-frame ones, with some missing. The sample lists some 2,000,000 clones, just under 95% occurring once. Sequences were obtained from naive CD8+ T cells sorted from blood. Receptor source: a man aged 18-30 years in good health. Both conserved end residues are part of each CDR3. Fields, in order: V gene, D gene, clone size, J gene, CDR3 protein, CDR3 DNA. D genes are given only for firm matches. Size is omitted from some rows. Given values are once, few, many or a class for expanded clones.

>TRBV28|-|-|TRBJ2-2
CASSPGPQLSTGELFF
TGTGCCAGCAGCCCCGGGCCCCAATTGAGCACCGGGGAGCTGTTTTTT
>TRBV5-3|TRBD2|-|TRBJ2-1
CARSRGLAGVAYNEQFF
TGTGCCAGAAGCCGAGGACTAGCGGGAGTGGCGTACAATGAGCAGTTCTTC
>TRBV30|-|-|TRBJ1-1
CAWTPLGTVEAFF
TGTGCCTGGACTCCCCTAGGAACGGTAGAAGCTTTCTTT
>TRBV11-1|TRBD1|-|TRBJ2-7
CASSLAAGQVSSYEQYF
TGTGCCAGCAGCTTAGCTGCGGGACAGGTCAGCTCCTACGAGCAGTACTTC
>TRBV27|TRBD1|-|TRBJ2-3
CASSPQGQGRSTDTQYF
TGTGCCAGCAGTCCCCAGGGACAGGGTCGGAGCACAGATACGCAGTATTTT
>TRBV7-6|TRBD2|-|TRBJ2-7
CASSHNPREVSYEQYF
TGTGCCAGCAGCCACAACCCGCGGGAGGTTTCCTACGAGCAGTACTTC
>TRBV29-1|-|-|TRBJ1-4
CSVVEAGDPTNEKLFF
TGCAGCGTTGTGGAGGCAGGCGATCCAACTAATGAAAAACTGTTTTTT
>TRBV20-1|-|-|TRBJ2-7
CSAKITGEQYF
TGCAGTGCTAAAATAACGGGGGAGCAGTACTTC
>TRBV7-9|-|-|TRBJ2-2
CASSYQGGTGELFF
TGTGCCAGCAGCTACCAGGGCGGCACCGGGGAGCTGTTTTTT
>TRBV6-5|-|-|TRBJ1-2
CASSYSPEAQGYTF
TGTGCCAGCAGTTACTCGCCGGAGGCCCAGGGCTACACCTTC
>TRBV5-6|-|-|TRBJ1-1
CASSLPLEGKNEAFF
TGTGCCAGCAGCCTCCCTCTAGAGGGTAAAAATGAAGCTTTCTTT
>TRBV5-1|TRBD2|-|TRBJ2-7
CASSPSTSGGTYEQYF
TGCGCCAGCAGCCCCTCGACTAGCGGGGGGACCTACGAGCAGTACTTC
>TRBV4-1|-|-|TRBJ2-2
CASSSEVPQGFGGELFF
TGCGCCAGCAGCTCAGAAGTCCCACAGGGTTTCGGCGGGGAGCTGTTTTTT
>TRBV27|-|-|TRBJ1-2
CASSPDSNYGYTF
TGTGCCAGCAGCCCGGACAGCAACTATGGCTACACCTTC
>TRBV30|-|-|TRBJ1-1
CAWSEWIPNTEAFF
TGTGCCTGGAGCGAATGGATTCCGAACACTGAAGCTTTCTTT
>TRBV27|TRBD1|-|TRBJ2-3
CASSFGQGDTQYF
TGTGCCAGCAGTTTTGGACAGGGGGATACGCAGTATTTT
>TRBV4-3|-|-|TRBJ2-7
CASSRLLGGPDYEQYF
TGCGCCAGCAGCCGCCTACTCGGAGGGCCCGACTACGAGCAGTACTTC
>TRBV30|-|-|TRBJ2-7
CAWSVQGNEQYF
TGTGCCTGGAGTGTACAGGGTAACGAGCAGTACTTC
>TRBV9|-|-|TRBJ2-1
CASSVGIGYNEQFF
TGTGCCAGCAGCGTAGGAATAGGTTACAATGAGCAGTTCTTC
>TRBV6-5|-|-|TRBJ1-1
CASSYSYGLNTEAFF
TGTGCCAGCAGTTACTCGTACGGTTTGAACACTGAAGCTTTCTTT
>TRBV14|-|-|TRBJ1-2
CASSQAGLGGYTF
TGTGCCAGCAGCCAAGCAGGGCTTGGGGGCTACACCTTC
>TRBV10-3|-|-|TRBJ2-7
CATGGEYEQYF
TGTGCCACCGGTGGGGAGTACGAGCAGTACTTC
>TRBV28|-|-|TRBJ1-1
CASSLTANTEAFF
TGTGCCAGCAGCCTTACAGCGAACACTGAAGCTTTCTTT
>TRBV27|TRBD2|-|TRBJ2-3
CASSLSALAGVNTDTQYF
TGTGCCAGCAGTTTATCGGCCCTAGCGGGGGTGAACACAGATACGCAGTATTTT
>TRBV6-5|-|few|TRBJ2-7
CASSYSHTSGEQYF
TGTGCCAGCAGTTACTCGCACACTTCGGGCGAGCAGTACTTC
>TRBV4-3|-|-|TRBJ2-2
CASSQRAQEGTGELFF
TGCGCCAGCAGCCAGAGAGCGCAAGAGGGGACCGGGGAGCTGTTTTTT
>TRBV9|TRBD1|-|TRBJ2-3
CASSTGDRGQTDTQYF
TGTGCCAGCAGCACAGGGGACAGGGGGCAGACAGATACGCAGTATTTT
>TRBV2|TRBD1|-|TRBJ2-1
CAGSTGEGVNEQFF
TGTGCCGGATCGACAGGGGAAGGGGTCAATGAGCAGTTCTTC
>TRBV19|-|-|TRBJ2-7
CARTYYEQYF
TGTGCCAGAACCTACTACGAGCAGTACTTC
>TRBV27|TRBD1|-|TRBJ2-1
CASSLQGQGSNEQFF
TGTGCCAGCAGTTTACAGGGACAGGGTAGCAATGAGCAGTTCTTC
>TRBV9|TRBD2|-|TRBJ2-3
CASSFLAGPADTQYF
TGTGCCAGCAGCTTCCTAGCGGGCCCCGCAGATACGCAGTATTTT
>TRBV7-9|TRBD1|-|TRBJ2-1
CASSVGQGSYNEQFF
TGTGCCAGCAGCGTTGGACAGGGGTCCTACAATGAGCAGTTCTTC
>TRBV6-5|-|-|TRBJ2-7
CASSYSSSNEQYF
TGTGCCAGCAGTTACTCGTCCAGTAACGAGCAGTACTTC
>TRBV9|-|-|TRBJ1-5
CASSVEGAINQPQHF
TGTGCCAGCAGCGTAGAAGGGGCTATCAATCAGCCCCAGCATTTT
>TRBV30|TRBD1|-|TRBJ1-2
CAWSGGTDYGYTF
TGTGCCTGGAGTGGAGGGACAGACTATGGCTACACCTTC
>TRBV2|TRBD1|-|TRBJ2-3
CAKTGLGDTQYF
TGTGCCAAGACAGGGCTAGGCGATACGCAGTATTTT
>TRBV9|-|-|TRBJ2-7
CASSMGTDTYEQYF
TGTGCCAGCAGCATGGGGACGGACACCTACGAGCAGTACTTC
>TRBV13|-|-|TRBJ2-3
CASSLNPYTDTQYF
TGTGCCAGCAGCTTAAACCCTTACACAGATACGCAGTATTTT
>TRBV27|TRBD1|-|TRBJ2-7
CASSLRAGQGAGSYEQYF
TGTGCCAGCAGTCTCCGGGCGGGACAGGGGGCGGGCTCCTACGAGCAGTACTTC
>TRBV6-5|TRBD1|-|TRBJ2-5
CASSNTTGGLETQYF
TGTGCCAGCAGTAACACGACAGGGGGACTAGAGACCCAGTACTTC
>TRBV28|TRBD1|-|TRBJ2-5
CASRLSGTGAAGYF
TGTGCCAGCAGGCTGTCCGGGACAGGGGCCGCGGGGTACTTC
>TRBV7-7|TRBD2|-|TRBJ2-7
CASSLIGRFDEQYF
TGTGCTAGCAGCTTAATCGGGAGGTTCGACGAGCAGTACTTC
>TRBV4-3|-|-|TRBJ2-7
CASSPGGESYEQYF
TGCGCCAGCAGCCCCGGCGGAGAATCCTACGAGCAGTACTTC
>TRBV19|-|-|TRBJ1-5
CASSIGEMHSNQPQHF
TGTGCCAGTAGTATAGGGGAGATGCATAGCAATCAGCCCCAGCATTTT
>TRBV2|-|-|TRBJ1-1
CASSGGLMNTEAFF
TGTGCCAGCAGTGGAGGCCTTATGAACACTGAAGCTTTCTTT
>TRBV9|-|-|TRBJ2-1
CASSVDREQFF
TGTGCCAGCAGCGTAGACCGGGAGCAGTTCTTC
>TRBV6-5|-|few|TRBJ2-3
CASSLGPTDTQYF
TGTGCCAGCAGTCTCGGACCCACAGATACGCAGTATTTT
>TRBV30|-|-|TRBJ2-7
CAWSVQAGQAYEQYF
TGTGCCTGGAGTGTACAAGCGGGTCAAGCCTACGAGCAGTACTTC
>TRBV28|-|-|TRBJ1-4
CASSLFPQEVANEKLFF
TGTGCCAGCAGTTTATTTCCACAGGAGGTGGCTAATGAAAAACTGTTTTTT
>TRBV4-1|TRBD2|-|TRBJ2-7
CASSQVLGTSGLQYF
TGCGCCAGCAGCCAAGTCCTAGGGACTAGCGGGCTCCAGTACTTC
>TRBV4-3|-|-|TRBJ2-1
CASSQEGGREDEQFF
TGCGCCAGCAGCCAAGAGGGGGGCAGAGAAGATGAGCAGTTCTTC
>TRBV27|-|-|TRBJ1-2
CASSFGQSFAGYTF
TGTGCCAGCAGTTTTGGACAGTCCTTCGCTGGCTACACCTTC
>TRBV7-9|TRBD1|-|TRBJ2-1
CATLPGQGIDNEQFF
TGTGCCACCCTTCCCGGACAGGGGATCGACAATGAGCAGTTCTTC
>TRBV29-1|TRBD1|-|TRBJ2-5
CSVVKTGESAQYF
TGCAGCGTTGTCAAGACAGGGGAGTCGGCCCAGTACTTC
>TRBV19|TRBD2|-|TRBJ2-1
CASSTISGAAYNEQFF
TGTGCCAGTAGTACGATAAGCGGGGCAGCTTACAATGAGCAGTTCTTC